One sample yielded the 32 T cell receptor beta chains listed below, sequenced in a study of identifying expanded T cells in peripheral blood. Generated by immunoSEQ multiplex PCR, the TCRdb table keeps only in-frame clones and is missing some. Here the sample spans approximately 58,000 clones, around 86% being singletons. The sequenced material came from blood. These receptors all stem from a person aged 18 to 75 in good health.

In its sample, this clone was seen once. The genes are TRBV14 and TRBJ2-5; no definite D call. CDR1 and CDR2 (germline): SGHDN, FVKESK. The CDR3 is made up of 19 amino acids. V shed 1 base and J shed 6 bases, with 27 bases lying between them. The CDR3 reads CASSQGVGERPLGPKTQYF. In DNA form, the CDR3 reads TGTGCCAGCAGCCAAGGCGTGGGTGAACGACCCCTTGGGCCCAAGACCCAGTACTTC.

This clone appeared a single time. The chain recombines TRBV5-4 with TRBJ1-4; 9 bases are shared with TRBD1. V dropped 3 bases and J dropped 7; count of bases not matched to a gene: 4. The CDR3 is made up of 14 amino acids. Germline V CDR1 and CDR2: SGHNT, YYREEE (reference sequence). The CDR3: CASSSGQGREKLFF. As DNA, the CDR3 is TGTGCCAGCAGCTCCGGACAGGGGCGTGAAAAACTGTTTTTT.

The chain has TRBV2 and TRBJ1-1, with a weak D call TRBD1 (5 bases). CDR3 length: 12 amino acids. Germline-derived CDR1 and CDR2 are SNHLY and FYNNEI. This CDR3 is CAERGLNTEAFF. DNA of the CDR3: TGTGCAGAACGGGGACTGAACACTGAAGCTTTCTTT.

V gene TRBV6-6 combines with J gene TRBJ1-1; 8 bases line up with TRBD1. Germline values: CDR1 MNHNY, CDR2 SVGAGI (reference sequence). CDR3 length: 16 residues. The V gene end was trimmed by 10 bases and the J gene end by 1 base; junction bases not matched to a gene: 14. CDR3 region: CATMDRVSSPNTEAFF. CDR3 coding DNA: TGTGCCACCATGGACAGGGTGTCATCCCCGAACACTGAAGCTTTCTTT.

This clone appeared once. Here the CDR3 DNA reads TGTGCCAGCAGCTTTAAACAGGTTGAAAAACTGTTTTTT. Translation: CASSFKQVEKLFF. The J gene is TRBJ1-4, the V gene TRBV5-4, with a weak D call TRBD1 (5 bases). CDR3 size: 13 residues. Deletions cut 2 bases from V and 7 bases from J, with 9 bases between. Germline assignment: CDR1 SGHNT and CDR2 YYREEE (reference sequence).

The J gene is TRBJ2-1, the V gene TRBV2, with 14 nucleotides matching TRBD2. The CDR3 length is 17 residues. Trimming removed 5 bases from V and 3 bases from J; junction bases left unmatched: 6. CDR1 is SNHLY and CDR2 is FYNNEI in the germline V gene. Written as DNA, the CDR3 is TGTGCCAGCAGTTATTCGGGACTAGCGGGAGTCTACAATGAGCAGTTCTTC. Translation: CASSYSGLAGVYNEQFF.

The CDR3 DNA reads TGTGCCAGCAGCGGCTACGAGCAGTACTTC. It encodes CASSGYEQYF. The rearrangement links TRBV11-3 to TRBJ2-7; D uncertain. The germline CDR1 and CDR2 sequences are SGHNT and YENEEA. The V gene lost 5 bases and the J gene lost 3 bases, with 2 bases spanning the gap. The length of the CDR3 is 10 residues.

The chain employs TRBV9 and TRBJ2-1, with 9 bases identical to TRBD1. The V gene end was trimmed by 5 bases and the J gene end by 4 bases; junction bases not matched to a gene: 7. The germline V gene encodes CDR1 SGDLS and CDR2 YYNGEE. The CDR3 has 15 residues. The DNA for the CDR3 is TGTGCCAGCAGTCCTAGAGGGACAGGGTACAATGAGCAGTTCTTC. It is translated as CASSPRGTGYNEQFF. Complete variable domain (other parts from reference TRBV9 and TRBJ2-1): DSGVTQTPKHLITATGQRVTLRCSPRSGDLSVYWYQQSLDQGLQFLIQYYNGEERAKGNILERFSAQQFPDLHSELNLSSLELGDSALYFCASSPRGTGYNEQFFGPGTRLTVL.

This rearrangement joins TRBV27 to TRBJ1-4; D is unresolved. V was trimmed by 8 bases and J by 5 bases, leaving 6 bases between them. The CDR3 contains 11 residues. CDR1 and CDR2 (germline): MNHEY, SMNVEV (reference sequence). In DNA, the CDR3 is TGTGCCAGCGCCCGGAATGAAAAACTGTTTTTT. This gives the protein CASARNEKLFF.

J is TRBJ2-7 and V is TRBV27; TRBD1 agrees at 9 bases. The germline V gene encodes CDR1 MNHEY and CDR2 SMNVEV (reference sequence). J lost 6 bases, V lost 3 bases, and 6 bases had no gene match. The CDR3 runs 14 residues. The CDR3 DNA follows: TGTGCCAGCAGTTTGGGACAGGGTATAGGCGAGCAGTACGTC. Amino acid sequence: CASSLGQGIGEQYV.

V and J are TRBV7-2 and TRBJ2-3; 14 bases are a match to TRBD2. The CDR3 consists of 18 residues. V dropped 4 bases and J dropped 6; count of bases not matched to a gene: 12. Germline assignment: CDR1 SGHTA and CDR2 FQGNSA. CDR3 DNA sequence: TGTGCCAGCAGCTCAGGGACTAGCGGGAGCGTCTGGGCGGATACGCAGTATTTT. This codes for CASSSGTSGSVWADTQYF.

The gene calls are TRBV10-3 and TRBJ1-2, with D unclear. The CDR3 has 12 residues. The ends were cut back, 3 bases at V and 5 bases at J, with 7 bases in the middle. Germline CDR1 is ENHRY and CDR2 is SYGVKD. The CDR3 bases are TGTGCCATCAGTGAAAGAGGGTATGGCTACACCTTC. Translation gives CAISERGYGYTF.

This sequence joins TRBV19 and TRBJ1-1; TRBD1 agrees at 7 bases. Looked up from germline, CDR1 is LNHDA and CDR2 is SQIVND (reference sequence). The V gene end was trimmed by 5 bases and the J gene end by 5 bases; junction bases not matched to a gene: 8. CDR3 length: 14 amino acids. The chain's CDR3 is CASSLQQGRTEAFF. In DNA, the CDR3 is TGTGCCAGTAGTCTCCAACAGGGGAGGACTGAAGCTTTCTTT.

Notes on this clone: At one boundary the junction diverges from the germline segment, which might be a read error. This chain joins TRBV6-1 and TRBJ2-7, with D perhaps TRBD2 (5 bases). CDR3 length equals 10 residues. CDR1 and CDR2 (germline): MNHNS, SASEGT. The CDR3 DNA is TGTGCCAGCAGTGAAGGGGAGTTGACCTTC. Its translation: CASSEGELTF.

This rearrangement joins TRBV7-9 to TRBJ2-3, with a weak D call TRBD2 (7 bases). V lost 0 bases and J 2 bases, leaving 9 bases between the germline ends. The germline V gene encodes CDR1 SEHNR and CDR2 FQNEAQ (reference sequence). The CDR3 is made up of 15 amino acids. In DNA, the CDR3 is TGTGCCAGCAGCTTAGCGGGGGGGCCCACAGATACGCAGTATTTT. Translated, it gives CASSLAGGPTDTQYF. Supplemented by reference TRBV7-9 and TRBJ2-3, the full variable domain reads DTGVSQNPRHKITKRGQNVTFRCDPISEHNRLYWYRQTLGQGPEFLTYFQNEAQLEKSRLLSDRFSAERPKGSFSTLEIQRTEQGDSAMYLCASSLAGGPTDTQYFGPGTRLTVL.

This clone was seen just once. The J gene is TRBJ2-1, the V gene TRBV5-3; no firm D call. TRBV5-3 counts as an open reading frame of uncertain function. V was clipped by 4 bases and J by 5 bases, with 19 bases between them. There are 16 residues in the CDR3. The chain's CDR3 is CARSPRTPSINNEQFF. In nucleotides, the CDR3 is TGTGCCAGAAGCCCCCGGACCCCTTCAATAAACAATGAGCAGTTCTTC.

The chain has TRBV19 and TRBJ2-1; D uncertain. V was shortened by 7 bases and J by 0 bases, with 13 bases between the two germline ends. There are 15 residues in the CDR3. Germline CDR1 is LNHDA and CDR2 is SQIVND (reference sequence). This CDR3 reads CASIAQRGSYNEQFF. For the CDR3, the DNA is TGTGCCAGTATTGCCCAGCGAGGCTCCTACAATGAGCAGTTCTTC.

The chain is built from TRBV4-3 and TRBJ1-3; D not certain. This CDR3 is 14 amino acids long. Germline-derived CDR1 and CDR2 are LGHNA and YSLEER. V was cut by 4 bases and J by 2 bases, with 9 bases left in between. CDR3 residues: CASSLDLTGNTIYF. In DNA, the CDR3 is TGCGCCAGCAGCCTTGATTTGACTGGAAACACCATATATTTT.

This sequence joins TRBV27 and TRBJ2-7, with 8 bases that match TRBD2. J was trimmed by 0 bases and V by 5 bases; bases with no gene match: 6. The CDR3 is 15 residues long. The V gene's germline CDR1 is MNHEY and CDR2 SMNVEV (reference sequence). CDR3 sequence reads: CASSPGTRSSYEQYF. CDR3 in DNA: TGTGCCAGCAGTCCGGGGACTAGGAGCTCCTACGAGCAGTACTTC.

The chain has TRBV6-1 and TRBJ1-2; TRBD1 is a possible D gene (5 bases). Between the trimmed V and J ends, which lost 7 bases and 0 bases, there was a span of 15 bases. The CDR3 is 15 residues long. Germline V CDR1 and CDR2: MNHNS, SASEGT. The CDR3: CASKQGPLSNYGYTF. The CDR3 nucleotides read TGTGCCAGCAAGCAGGGACCCTTATCTAACTATGGCTACACCTTC.

The V and J genes are TRBV11-2 and TRBJ2-1; TRBD2 matches at 14 bases. V dropped 5 bases and J dropped 8; count of bases not matched to a gene: 5. CDR1 is SGHAT, CDR2 FQNNGV, per germline. The CDR3 runs 15 residues. For the CDR3, the DNA is TGTGCCAGCAGCCCCCGGACTAGCGGGAGGCATGAGCAGTTCTTC. It yields the protein CASSPRTSGRHEQFF.

J is TRBJ2-6 and V is TRBV6-7; the D call may be TRBD1 or TRBD2 (7 bases each). TRBV6-7 is given ORF status, its function remaining uncertain. V lost 5 bases and J lost 2, with 19 bases in between. CDR3 length: 18 amino acids. This CDR3 is CASSPPGGVYAGANVLTF. The CDR3 DNA follows: TGTGCCAGCAGTCCCCCAGGGGGGGTCTATGCTGGGGCCAACGTCCTGACTTTC.

The J gene is TRBJ2-1, the V gene TRBV19; 12 bases fit TRBD2. Germline values: CDR1 LNHDA, CDR2 SQIVND (reference sequence). The V segment lost 4 bases and the J segment 9 bases; nucleotides outside the gene matches: 4. The CDR3 length is 14 residues. In DNA form, the CDR3 reads TGTGCCAGTAGTACGACTAGCGGGGGCCGTGAGCAGTTCTTC. Translation gives CASSTTSGGREQFF.

This clone was observed a few times. V usage is TRBV5-4 and J usage is TRBJ2-2; 8 bases are shared with TRBD2. Germline-derived CDR1 and CDR2 are SGHNT and YYREEE (reference sequence). The CDR3 runs to 16 residues. V lost 0 bases and J lost 5; bases outside the gene matches: 6. The CDR3 DNA reads TGTGCCAGCAGCTTGGAGCGGGGGAGGACGACCGGGGAGCTGTTTTTT. Amino acids: CASSLERGRTTGELFF.

The gene calls are TRBV6-5 and TRBJ1-1; maybe TRBD1 (6 bases). The germline V and J ends were trimmed by 7 bases and 1 base, with 16 bases remaining between them. The CDR3 consists of 15 residues. Germline CDR1 is MNHEY and CDR2 is SVGAGI. DNA for the CDR3: TGTGCCAGCACTATAGATCCGACAGGGAACACTGAAGCTTTCTTT. It translates to CASTIDPTGNTEAFF.

This clone was seen only a few times. The chain employs TRBV6-1 and TRBJ1-5; perhaps TRBD1 as D (5 bases). V dropped 6 bases and J dropped 4 bases, with 16 bases sitting between them. Germline CDR1 and CDR2: MNHNS and SASEGT. This CDR3 contains 15 residues. CDR3 region: CASSAQKAGNQPQHF. The DNA for the CDR3 is TGTGCCAGCAGCGCTCAAAAGGCAGGGAATCAGCCCCAGCATTTT.

V usage is TRBV5-1 and J usage is TRBJ2-2; unclear D gene. Trimming removed 0 bases at V and 0 bases at J, with 9 bases between. This CDR3 region has 16 residues. In germline, CDR1 is SGHRS, CDR2 YFSETQ. DNA of the CDR3: TGCGCCAGCAGCTTGGGGGTAGGGACGAACACCGGGGAGCTGTTTTTT. This sequence encodes CASSLGVGTNTGELFF. The full variable domain, its missing parts supplied by reference TRBV5-1 and TRBJ2-2, is KAGVTQTPRYLIKTRGQQVTLSCSPISGHRSVSWYQQTPGQGLQFLFEYFSETQRNKGNFPGRFSGRQFSNSRSEMNVSTLELGDSALYLCASSLGVGTNTGELFFGEGSRLTVL.

The chain combines TRBV11-3 with TRBJ2-2; 10 bases fit TRBD2. There are 19 residues in the CDR3. J was trimmed by 0 bases and V by 4 bases; bases with no gene match: 11. Germline CDR1 reads SGHNT; CDR2 reads YENEEA. This CDR3 is CASSSLAGVSGANTGELFF. For the CDR3, the DNA is TGTGCCAGCAGCTCGCTAGCGGGAGTATCTGGGGCGAACACCGGGGAGCTGTTTTTT. Using reference TRBV11-3 and TRBJ2-2 for the parts outside the CDR3, the full variable domain is EAGVVQSPRYKIIEKKQPVAFWCNPISGHNTLYWYLQNLGQGPELLIRYENEEAVDDSQLPKDRFSAERLKGVDSTLKIQPAELGDSAVYLCASSSLAGVSGANTGELFFGEGSRLTVL.

This clone came up once. The V and J genes are TRBV5-4 and TRBJ2-3; the match to TRBD2 covers 9 bases. The CDR3 is made up of 17 amino acids. Trimming removed 0 bases from V and 4 bases from J; junction bases left unmatched: 9. Per the germline V gene, CDR1 is SGHNT and CDR2 is YYREEE (reference sequence). CDR3 sequence: CASSLGGLAGRADTQYF. The CDR3 region has the DNA TGTGCCAGCAGCTTGGGGGGGCTAGCGGGGCGAGCAGATACGCAGTATTTT. The entire variable domain, with the rest obtained from reference TRBV5-4 and TRBJ2-3, is as follows: ETGVTQSPTHLIKTRGQQVTLRCSSQSGHNTVSWYQQALGQGPQFIFQYYREEENGRGNFPPRFSGLQFPNYSSELNVNALELDDSALYLCASSLGGLAGRADTQYFGPGTRLTVL.

The genes are TRBV15 and TRBJ1-1; D remains ambiguous. The germline CDR1 and CDR2 sequences are LNHNV and YYDKDF (reference sequence). The CDR3 is 10 amino acids. V was shortened by 5 bases and J by 7 bases, with 5 bases between the two germline ends. CDR3 region: CATSLSEAFF. As DNA, the CDR3 is TGTGCCACCAGCCTCAGTGAAGCTTTCTTT.

This rearrangement joins TRBV7-9 to TRBJ2-5; 7 positions match TRBD2. Unmatched junction bases numbered 17, after V lost 8 bases and J lost 5 bases. The CDR3 covers 16 residues. Germline CDR1 reads SEHNR; CDR2 reads FQNEAQ (reference sequence). CDR3 sequence (DNA): TGTGCCAGCTCCACTAGAGGGCGGGAGTGGTTGGAGACCCAGTACTTC. This gives the protein CASSTRGREWLETQYF.

The chain joins TRBV29-1 to TRBJ1-2, with D possibly TRBD1 on 6 matching bases. The length of the CDR3 is 14 residues. Germline lookup yields CDR1 SQVTM and CDR2 ANQGSEA. V lost 2 bases and J lost 4, with 14 bases in between. In nucleotides, the CDR3 is TGCAGCGTTGAAACACAGGGCCTGAGCTATGGCTACACCTTC. Its protein product is CSVETQGLSYGYTF.